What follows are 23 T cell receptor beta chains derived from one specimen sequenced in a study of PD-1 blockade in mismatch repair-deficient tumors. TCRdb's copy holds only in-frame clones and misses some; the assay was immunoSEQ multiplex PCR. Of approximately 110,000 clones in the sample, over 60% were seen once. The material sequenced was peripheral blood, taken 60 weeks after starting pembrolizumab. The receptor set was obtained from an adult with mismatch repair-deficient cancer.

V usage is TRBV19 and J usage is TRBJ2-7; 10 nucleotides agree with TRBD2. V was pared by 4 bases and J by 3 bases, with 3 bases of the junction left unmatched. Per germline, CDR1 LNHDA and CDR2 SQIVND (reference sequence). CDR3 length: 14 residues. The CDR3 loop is CASSTSSGSYEQYF. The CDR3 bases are TGTGCCAGTAGTACATCTAGCGGGAGCTACGAGCAGTACTTC.

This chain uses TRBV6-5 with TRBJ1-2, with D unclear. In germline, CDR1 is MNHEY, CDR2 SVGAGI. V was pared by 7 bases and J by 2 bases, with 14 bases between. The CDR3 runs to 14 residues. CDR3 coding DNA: TGTGCCAGCAAGTCCCACGGGGAGAACTATGGCTACACCTTC. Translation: CASKSHGENYGYTF.

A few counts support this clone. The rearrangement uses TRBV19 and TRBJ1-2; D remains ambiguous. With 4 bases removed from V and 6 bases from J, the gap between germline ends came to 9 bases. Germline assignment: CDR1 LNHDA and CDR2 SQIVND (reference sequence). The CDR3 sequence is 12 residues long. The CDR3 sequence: CASSNVANGYTF. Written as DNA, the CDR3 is TGTGCCAGTAGTAACGTGGCAAATGGCTACACCTTC.

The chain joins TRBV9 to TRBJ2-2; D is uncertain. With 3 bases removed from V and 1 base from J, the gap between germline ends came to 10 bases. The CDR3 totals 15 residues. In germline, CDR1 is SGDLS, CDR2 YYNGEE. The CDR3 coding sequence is TGTGCCAGCAGCGAGGGAATCGGGAACACCGGGGAGCTGTTTTTT. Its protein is CASSEGIGNTGELFF.

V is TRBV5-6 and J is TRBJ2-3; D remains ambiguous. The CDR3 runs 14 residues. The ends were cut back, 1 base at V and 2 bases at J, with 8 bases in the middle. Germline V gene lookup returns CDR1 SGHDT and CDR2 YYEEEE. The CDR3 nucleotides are TGTGCCAGCAGCTTGAAGGAGTACACAGATACGCAGTATTTT. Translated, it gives CASSLKEYTDTQYF.

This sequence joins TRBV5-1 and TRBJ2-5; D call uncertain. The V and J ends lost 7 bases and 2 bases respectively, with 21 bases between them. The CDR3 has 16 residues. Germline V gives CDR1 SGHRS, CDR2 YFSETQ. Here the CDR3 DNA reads TGCGCCAGCGGGAATTGGAACGGCGGAATACAAGAGACCCAGTACTTC. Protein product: CASGNWNGGIQETQYF.

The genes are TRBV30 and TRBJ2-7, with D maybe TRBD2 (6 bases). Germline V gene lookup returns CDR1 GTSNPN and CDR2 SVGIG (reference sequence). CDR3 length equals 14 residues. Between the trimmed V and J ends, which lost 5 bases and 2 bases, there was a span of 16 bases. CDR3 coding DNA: TGTGCCTGGGGATATGGGACTGTGGCCTACGAGCAGTACTTC. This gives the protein CAWGYGTVAYEQYF.

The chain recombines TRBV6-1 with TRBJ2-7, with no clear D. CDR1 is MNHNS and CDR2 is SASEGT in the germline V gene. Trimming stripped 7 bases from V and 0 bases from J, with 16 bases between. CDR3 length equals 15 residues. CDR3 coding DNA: TGTGCCAGCACCCCGTCACAGTCGCACTCCTACGAGCAGTACTTC. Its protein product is CASTPSQSHSYEQYF.

The CDR3 nucleotides read TGTGCCAGCAGCTACGGGACTAGCGGCTACGAGCAGTACTTC. This encodes CASSYGTSGYEQYF. The gene calls are TRBV7-3 and TRBJ2-7; 11 nucleotides agree with TRBD2. The germline gives CDR1 SGHTA, CDR2 FQGTGA. Unmatched junction bases numbered 2, after V lost 4 bases and J lost 3 bases. The CDR3 contains 14 residues.

CDR3 nucleotides: TGCGCCAGCAGCCGCACAACAGGGGCAGATACGCAGTATTTT. Translated, it gives CASSRTTGADTQYF. The chain uses TRBV5-1 and TRBJ2-3; 7 nucleotides agree with TRBD1. Germline CDR1 and CDR2: SGHRS and YFSETQ. Germline trimming cut 4 bases from V and 4 bases from J; bases unmatched to any gene: 6. The length of the CDR3 is 14 residues.

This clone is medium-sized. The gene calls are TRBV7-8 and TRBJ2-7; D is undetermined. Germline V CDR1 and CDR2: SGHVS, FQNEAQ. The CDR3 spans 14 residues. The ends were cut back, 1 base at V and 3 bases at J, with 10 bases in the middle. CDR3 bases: TGTGCCAGCAGCTTAGACGGTCCTAGCTACGAGCAGTACTTC. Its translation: CASSLDGPSYEQYF.

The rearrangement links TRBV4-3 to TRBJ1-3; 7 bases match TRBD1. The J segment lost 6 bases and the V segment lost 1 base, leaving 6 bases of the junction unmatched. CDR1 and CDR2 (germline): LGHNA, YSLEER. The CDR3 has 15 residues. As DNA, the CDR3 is TGCGCCAGCAGCCAAGCCCAGGGGACAGAAAACACCATATATTTT. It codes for CASSQAQGTENTIYF.

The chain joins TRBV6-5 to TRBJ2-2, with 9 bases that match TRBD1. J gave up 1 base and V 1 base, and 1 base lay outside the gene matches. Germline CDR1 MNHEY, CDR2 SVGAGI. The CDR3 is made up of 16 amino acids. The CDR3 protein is CASSYWGQGNTGELFF. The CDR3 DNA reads TGTGCCAGCAGTTACTGGGGACAGGGGAACACCGGGGAGCTGTTTTTT.

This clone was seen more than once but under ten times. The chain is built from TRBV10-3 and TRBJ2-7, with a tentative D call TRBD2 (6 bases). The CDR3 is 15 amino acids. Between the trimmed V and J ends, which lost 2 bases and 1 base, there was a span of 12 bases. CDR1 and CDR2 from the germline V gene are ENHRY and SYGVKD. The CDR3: CAISEGSGPSYEQYF. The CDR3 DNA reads TGTGCCATCAGTGAGGGGAGCGGGCCGTCCTACGAGCAGTACTTC.

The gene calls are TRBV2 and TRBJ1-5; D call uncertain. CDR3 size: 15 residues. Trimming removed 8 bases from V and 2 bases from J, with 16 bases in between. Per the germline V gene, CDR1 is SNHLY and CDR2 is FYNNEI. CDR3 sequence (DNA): TGTGCCAGCGGTCGTGGAGGGAGTCGCAATCAGCCCCAGCATTTT. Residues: CASGRGGSRNQPQHF.

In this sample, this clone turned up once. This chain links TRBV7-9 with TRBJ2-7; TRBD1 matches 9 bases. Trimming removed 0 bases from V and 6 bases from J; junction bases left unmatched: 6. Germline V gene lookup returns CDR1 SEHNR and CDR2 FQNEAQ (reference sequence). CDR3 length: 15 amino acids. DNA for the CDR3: TGTGCCAGCAGCTTAGCGGGACAGGGAAGGTCCGAGCAGTACTTC. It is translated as CASSLAGQGRSEQYF.

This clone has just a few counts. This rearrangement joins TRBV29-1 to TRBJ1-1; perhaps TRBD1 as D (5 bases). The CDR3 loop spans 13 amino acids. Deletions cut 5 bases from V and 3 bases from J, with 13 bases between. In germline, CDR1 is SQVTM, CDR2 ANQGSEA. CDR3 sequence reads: CSVKGRQHTEAFF. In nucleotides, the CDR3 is TGCAGCGTTAAAGGACGACAGCACACTGAAGCTTTCTTT.

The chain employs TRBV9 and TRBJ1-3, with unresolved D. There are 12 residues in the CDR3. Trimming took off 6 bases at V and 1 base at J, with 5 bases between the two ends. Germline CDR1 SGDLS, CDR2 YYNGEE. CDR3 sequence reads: CASTNSGNTIYF. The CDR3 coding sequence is TGTGCCAGCACCAATTCTGGAAACACCATATATTTT. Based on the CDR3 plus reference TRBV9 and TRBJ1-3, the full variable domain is DSGVTQTPKHLITATGQRVTLRCSPRSGDLSVYWYQQSLDQGLQFLIQYYNGEERAKGNILERFSAQQFPDLHSELNLSSLELGDSALYFCASTNSGNTIYFGEGSWLTVV.

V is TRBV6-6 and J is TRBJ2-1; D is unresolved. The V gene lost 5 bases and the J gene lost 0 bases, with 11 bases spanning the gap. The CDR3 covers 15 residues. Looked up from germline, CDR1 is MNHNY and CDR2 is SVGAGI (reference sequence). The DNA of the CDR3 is TGTGCCAGCAGTACGCTTCCGAGCTCCTACAATGAGCAGTTCTTC. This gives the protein CASSTLPSSYNEQFF.

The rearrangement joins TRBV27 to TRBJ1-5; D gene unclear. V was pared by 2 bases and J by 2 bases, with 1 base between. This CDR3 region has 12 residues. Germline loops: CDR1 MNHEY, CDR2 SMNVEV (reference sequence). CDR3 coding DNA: TGTGCCAGCAGTTTACGCAATCAGCCCCAGCATTTT. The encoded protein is CASSLRNQPQHF.

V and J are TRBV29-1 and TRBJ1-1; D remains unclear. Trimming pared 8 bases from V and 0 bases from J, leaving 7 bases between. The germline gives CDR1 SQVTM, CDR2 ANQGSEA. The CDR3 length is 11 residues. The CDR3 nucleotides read TGCAGCACCGGCGTGAACACTGAAGCTTTCTTT. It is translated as CSTGVNTEAFF.

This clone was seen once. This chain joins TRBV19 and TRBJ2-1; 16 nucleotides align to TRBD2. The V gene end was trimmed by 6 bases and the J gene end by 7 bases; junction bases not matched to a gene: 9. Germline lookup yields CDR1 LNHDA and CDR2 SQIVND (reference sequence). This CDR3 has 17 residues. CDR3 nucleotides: TGTGCCAGTAGGAAGGGACTAGCGGGAGGGCCCAGGAATGAGCAGTTCTTC. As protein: CASRKGLAGGPRNEQFF.

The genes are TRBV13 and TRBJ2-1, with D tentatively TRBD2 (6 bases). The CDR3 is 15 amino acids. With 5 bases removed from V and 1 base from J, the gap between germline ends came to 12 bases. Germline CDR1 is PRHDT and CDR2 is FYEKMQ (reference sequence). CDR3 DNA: TGTGCCAGCAGCCTACGACTAGTATCCTACAATGAGCAGTTCTTC. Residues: CASSLRLVSYNEQFF.